Listed below are T cell receptor beta chains from one sample, sequenced in a study of OX40 agonist ivuxolimab in advanced cancers. Sequenced by immunoSEQ multiplex PCR; TCRdb stores in-frame clones only, minus some. Counted here are under 65,000 clones, 75% to 90% occurring once; the ten biggest clones make up under 13%. The input for sequencing was CD4+ or CD8+ T cells sorted from blood, taken in a trial of the OX40 agonist ivuxolimab. These receptor sequences come from an adult with an advanced solid tumor such as melanoma, head and neck, liver or kidney cancer. Both conserved end residues are trimmed from each CDR3.

TRBV28	TRBJ1-4	ASSMTRTNEKLF
TRBV27	TRBJ2-7	ASSYLGRVNEQY
TRBV7-3	TRBJ1-2	ASSLAQTGGYGYT
TRBV2	TRBJ2-1	ASSDRQGVWYNEQF
TRBV18	TRBJ2-3	ASSAQQQITDTQY
TRBV6-5	TRBJ1-1	ASSYGQAQVNTEAF
TRBV6-1	TRBJ1-2	ASSDGQDLNYGYT
TRBV28	TRBJ1-1	ASSPLRMGAF
TRBV6-5	TRBJ2-3	ASSYDSTDTQY
TRBV18	TRBJ2-1	ASSRGGLSYNEQF
TRBV9	TRBJ2-3	ASSVTAGGTDTQY
TRBV5-1	TRBJ2-7	ASSFTGESYEQY
TRBV4-3	TRBJ2-7	ASSQDRQGSYEQY
TRBV27	TRBJ2-3	ASSSFRSLFSTDTQY
TRBV5-1	TRBJ1-3	ASSRDGTGAGNTIY
TRBV6-1	TRBJ1-4	ASTAPTGEYEKLF
TRBV6-5	TRBJ2-2	ASSFRTSPGTGELF
TRBV18	TRBJ1-5	ASSPRGGSRDQPQH
TRBV19	TRBJ2-1	ASSIDPQSGVDINEQF
TRBV7-9	TRBJ2-1	ASSLVSVYNEQF
TRBV6-4	TRBJ1-4	ASSVEVGEKLF
TRBV27	TRBJ2-5	ASRAGNQETQY
TRBV10-3	TRBJ2-1	AISPSSGTSGHNEQF
TRBV6-1	TRBJ1-3	ASSEAWGGSGNTIY
TRBV29-1	TRBJ2-1	SVKPGQGSHEQF
TRBV9	TRBJ1-2	ASSVLGTANYGYT
TRBV19	TRBJ2-2	ASSSRTSMKELF
TRBV28	TRBJ2-7	ASRQTSGGASSYEQY
TRBV7-9	TRBJ2-5	ASSLGASETQY
TRBV4-1	TRBJ2-1	ASSQFSGAINEQF
TRBV27	TRBJ2-2	ASSVQGNTGELF
TRBV19	TRBJ1-4	ASSSPGSGNEKLF
TRBV7-2	TRBJ2-1	ASSFLGGASGYNEQF
TRBV28	TRBJ1-4	ASSFQGDEKLF
TRBV7-9	TRBJ1-2	ASSLGAGGPNYGYT
TRBV28	TRBJ1-1	ASSPIGLQGEDTEAF
TRBV20-1	TRBJ1-4	SAKTNEKLF
TRBV7-2	TRBJ2-3	ASSLGASGRTDTQY
TRBV5-6	TRBJ2-7	ASRSRAGYEQY
TRBV2	TRBJ2-2	ISGYTGELF
TRBV7-6	TRBJ1-4	ASSPGGAQEKLF
TRBV28	TRBJ1-1	ASSLYNMNTEAF
TRBV18	TRBJ1-1	ASSPLQGKNTEAF
TRBV2	TRBJ1-5	ASSQDRGLVQPQH
TRBV14	TRBJ1-1	ASSPQGASTEAF
TRBV2	TRBJ2-7	ASNRVRGTYEQY
TRBV28	TRBJ2-7	ASRGGYEQY
TRBV6-1	TRBJ1-2	ASSLDSSYGYT
TRBV5-6	TRBJ1-2	ASSLARGAPVGGYT
TRBV6-1	TRBJ2-1	ASSLSGWTNEQF
TRBV18	TRBJ2-2	ASSPRTSANTGELF
TRBV7-2	TRBJ2-7	ASSLIGPSTTYEQY
TRBV5-1	TRBJ2-2	ASSRGLSTGELF
TRBV14	TRBJ2-5	ASNGGLQETQY
TRBV25-1	TRBJ2-5	ASSVFQGRETQY
TRBV28	TRBJ2-1	ATSGLAFGEQF
TRBV19	TRBJ1-1	ASSITFLDTEAF
TRBV28	TRBJ1-1	ASSSTGLDTEAF
TRBV7-8	TRBJ1-5	ASSLNEGQPQH
TRBV2	TRBJ1-5	ASSESHLGNNQPQH